This TCR beta chain was sequenced for a study of blood T cell repertoires in COVID-19. Cohort allocation depended upon clinical history that participants reported. CDR1 and CDR2 (germline): SEHNR, FQNEAQ (reference sequence). CDR3 length: 14 amino acids. Trimming took 6 bases from V and 6 from J; bases not matched to a gene: 3. TCRdb's copy holds only in-frame clones and misses some; the assay was immunoSEQ multiplex PCR. This table has some 200,000 clones, 75% to 85% appearing once. The sequenced sample was PBMCs or T cells enriched from blood (not recorded which). The sequence was obtained from a woman in her 40s with acute COVID-19. The gene calls are TRBV7-9 and TRBJ2-1; 12 nucleotides agree with TRBD2. The CDR3 coding sequence is TGTGCCAGCAGGACTAGCGGGAGTGTCAATGAGCAGTTCTTC. It specifies CASRTSGSVNEQFF.